A single sample is the source of the 20 T cell receptor beta chains below, sequenced in a study of breast tumors, draining lymph nodes, adjacent tissues (dated by TCRdb to 2015 to 2016). The protocol used for the library was multiplex PCR. Instrument on record: Illumina HiSeq 2000. TCRdb trimmed public reads at Q25 via fastp, called clones via MiXCR and kept in-frame beta chains. Every CDR3 protein is listed once, alongside the most common genes and DNA of its rows. In this sample the table shows about 200,000 distinct CDR3 sequences, over 25% of which occur a single time. Clones ranked in the top ten supply roughly 4% of the sample. The axillary draining lymph nodes of breast cancer patients were the source of the lymph node samples. The sequencing sample was made of axillary lymph node tissue. The receptors were gathered from a female donor with breast cancer. Some clones in this sample may be carry-over from other donors' samples.

This clonotype was seen ten or more times. The gene calls are TRBV7-9 and TRBJ1-2, with D possibly being TRBD1 (5 bases). V gave up 4 bases and J gave up 4 bases, with 19 bases separating them. Germline assignment: CDR1 SEHNR and CDR2 FQNEAQ (reference sequence). The CDR3 is 16 residues long. In DNA, the CDR3 is TGTGCCAGCAGCTCACCAGGGAACAGCCCTAGCTATGGCTACACCTTC. Its translation: CASSSPGNSPSYGYTF.

The J gene is TRBJ1-4, the V gene TRBV20-1; D gene unclear. Trimming removed 3 bases from V and 7 bases from J, with 15 bases in between. The CDR3 sequence is 14 residues long. The germline CDR1 and CDR2 sequences are DFQATT and SNEGSKA (reference sequence). CDR3 DNA: TGCAGTGCTAGGGCGTTCGGGAAGGGTGAAAAACTGTTTTTT. This sequence encodes CSARAFGKGEKLFF.

The chain carries TRBV12-3 or TRBV12-4 and TRBJ1-2; no clear D. CDR3 length: 13 residues. The V gene lost 5 bases and the J gene lost 4 bases, with 11 bases spanning the gap. The CDR3 nucleotides read TGTGCCAGCAGTATGGACGGACGCTATGGCTACACCTTC. Amino acids: CASSMDGRYGYTF.

Remarks on this clonotype: A much larger clone lies one base from this, so it may be a read error. This chain joins TRBV5-5 and TRBJ2-1; 9 positions agree with TRBD1. V shed 4 bases, J shed 8 bases, and the junction held 7 bases outside the gene matches. The CDR3 spans 14 residues. The germline V gene has CDR1 SGHKS and CDR2 YYEKEE (reference sequence). CDR3 protein: CASSRDRALYEQFF. DNA of the CDR3: TGTGCCAGCAGCCGGGACAGGGCGCTGTATGAGCAGTTCTTC. The full variable domain, with the rest looked up from reference TRBV5-5 and TRBJ2-1, is DAGVTQSPTHLIKTRGQQVTLRCSPISGHKSVSWYQQVLGQGPQFIFQYYEKEERGRGNFPDRFSARQFPNYSSELNVNALLLGDSALYLCASSRDRALYEQFFGPGTRLTVL.

The CDR3 DNA reads as TGTGCCAGCAGTGAAGCGCTTGACAATTCACCCCTCCACTTT. Translated, it gives CASSEALDNSPLHF. The chain links TRBV6-1 to TRBJ1-6; D is undetermined. The V gene lost 0 bases and the J gene lost 7 bases, with 7 bases spanning the gap. The CDR3 consists of 14 residues. The germline CDR1 and CDR2 sequences are MNHNS and SASEGT.

This clonotype was found many times. The rearrangement links TRBV30 to TRBJ2-2; 9 bases match TRBD2. Trimming at V came to 2 bases and at J to 1 base, leaving 2 bases not matched to a gene. Germline V lookup: CDR1 GTSNPN, CDR2 SVGIG (reference sequence). CDR3 length equals 15 residues. The CDR3 protein is CAWSLLAGNTGELFF. The DNA for the CDR3 is TGTGCCTGGAGTTTACTAGCGGGGAACACCGGGGAGCTGTTTTTT. Filled out from reference TRBV30 and TRBJ2-2, the complete variable domain reads SQTIHQWPATLVQPVGSPLSLECTVEGTSNPNLYWYRQAAGRGLQLLFYSVGIGQISSEVPQNLSASRPQDRQFILSSKKLLLSDSGFYLCAWSLLAGNTGELFFGEGSRLTVL.

This clonotype was found many times. The chain links TRBV19 to TRBJ2-2; tentatively, D is TRBD1 (6 bases). Germline values: CDR1 LNHDA, CDR2 SQIVND (reference sequence). CDR3 length: 18 amino acids. The germline V and J ends were trimmed by 6 bases and 0 bases, with 20 bases remaining between them. The CDR3 nucleotides read TGTGCCAGTAGCTCCCCCCCAACCGGGACACCGAACACCGGGGAGCTGTTTTTT. This gives the protein CASSSPPTGTPNTGELFF.

At least ten counts were recorded for this clonotype. The chain has TRBV20-1 and TRBJ2-3; 12 nucleotides match TRBD2. From germline, CDR1 is DFQATT and CDR2 SNEGSKA (reference sequence). The CDR3 spans 17 residues. With 0 bases clipped from V and 5 bases from J, the junction kept 9 bases outside the gene matches. In nucleotides, the CDR3 is TGCAGTGCTAGAGACCTCGGACTAGCGGGGAGTATAGATACGCAGTATTTT. It translates to CSARDLGLAGSIDTQYF.

This clonotype was seen a handful of times. This chain joins TRBV5-5 and TRBJ1-1, with no clear D. Looked up from germline, CDR1 is SGHKS and CDR2 is YYEKEE (reference sequence). Trimming removed 2 bases at V and 5 bases at J, with 13 bases between. CDR3 length: 14 amino acids. The CDR3: CASSFSSKGTEAFF. The DNA of the CDR3 is TGTGCCAGCAGCTTTTCCTCCAAGGGTACTGAAGCTTTCTTT.

Concerning this clonotype: Germline is not matched at one junction end, which may reflect a read error. The CDR3 bases are TGTGCCAGCAGCTTAGAACACTACGCGAACACCGGGGAGCTGTCTTTT. As protein: CASSLEHYANTGELSF. The rearrangement links TRBV13 to TRBJ2-2, with D perhaps matching TRBD2 (5 bases). Germline V gene data show CDR1 as PRHDT and CDR2 as FYEKMQ (reference sequence). The CDR3 length is 16 residues.

This clonotype was detected a few times. A much larger clone sits a single nucleotide away, making a read error possible. The rearrangement uses TRBV20-1 and TRBJ2-1; 11 nucleotides match TRBD2. In germline, CDR1 is DFQATT, CDR2 SNEGSKA (reference sequence). The CDR3 runs 14 residues. V lost 3 bases and J lost 9; bases outside the gene matches: 7. The CDR3 protein is CSASVSGRGTEQFF. CDR3 coding DNA: TGCAGTGCTAGTGTTAGCGGGAGGGGAACTGAGCAGTTCTTC.

This clonotype was counted at least ten times. The chain uses TRBV4-3 and TRBJ1-4; TRBD1 agrees at 9 bases. CDR3 length equals 16 residues. Germline-derived CDR1 and CDR2 are LGHNA and YSLEER. The J segment lost 6 bases and the V segment lost 4 bases, leaving 9 bases of the junction unmatched. The chain's CDR3 is CASSRTTGGGDEKLFF. In nucleotides, the CDR3 is TGCGCCAGCAGCCGTACTACAGGGGGCGGGGATGAAAAACTGTTTTTT.

Many counts were recorded for this clonotype. This sequence joins TRBV30 and TRBJ2-7; unclear D gene. Deletions cut 0 bases from V and 4 bases from J, with 7 bases between. This CDR3 has 12 residues. CDR1 is GTSNPN, CDR2 SVGIG, per germline (reference sequence). The chain's CDR3 is CAWSVQAYEQYF. The DNA for the CDR3 is TGTGCCTGGAGTGTCCAGGCTTACGAGCAGTACTTC.

This clonotype was detected many times. The V and J genes are TRBV6-5 and TRBJ2-3; TRBD2 matches at 7 bases. CDR1 is MNHEY and CDR2 is SVGAGI in the germline V gene. The CDR3 has 16 amino acids. V trimming: 0 bases; J trimming: 1 base; junction bases outside the gene matches: 4. Here the CDR3 DNA reads TGTGCCAGCAGTTACTCTAGCGGGCTGGGCACAGATACGCAGTATTTT. Translating gives CASSYSSGLGTDTQYF.

V is TRBV4-2 and J is TRBJ1-1; 7 nucleotides agree with TRBD1. The germline V gene encodes CDR1 LGHNA and CDR2 YNFKEQ. J lost 3 bases, V lost 3 bases, and 7 bases had no gene match. The CDR3 contains 15 residues. The CDR3, as DNA: TGTGCCAGCAGCCACGCAACGACAGGGCACACTGAAGCTTTCTTT. This encodes CASSHATTGHTEAFF.

This clonotype was counted only a few times. The chain has TRBV28 and TRBJ2-2; TRBD2 agrees at 12 bases. J gave up 1 base and V 3 bases, and 6 bases lay outside the gene matches. CDR1 MDHEN and CDR2 SYDVKM come from the germline V gene. This CDR3 contains 18 residues. CDR3 bases: TGTGCCAGCAGTTTCGGTCTAGCGGGAGGGAAGAACACCGGGGAGCTGTTTTTT. Amino acid sequence: CASSFGLAGGKNTGELFF.

The sample holds many counts of this clonotype. The chain combines TRBV20-1 with TRBJ2-1, with D perhaps matching TRBD1 (6 bases). V shed 3 bases and J shed 14 bases, with 11 bases lying between them. Germline V gene data show CDR1 as DFQATT and CDR2 as SNEGSKA (reference sequence). This CDR3 comprises 10 residues. CDR3 sequence reads: CSASYREEFF. For the CDR3, the DNA is TGCAGTGCTAGTTACAGGGAAGAGTTCTTC.

The chain carries TRBV5-1 and TRBJ2-2; TRBD2 agrees at 8 bases. Germline CDR1 is SGHRS and CDR2 is YFSETQ. With V trimmed by 4 bases and J by 7 bases, 3 bases remained unmatched. The CDR3 sequence is 13 residues long. Written as DNA, the CDR3 is TGCGCCAGCAGCGGGGGGACTAGCGGGGAGCTGTTTTTT. Protein: CASSGGTSGELFF.

As regards this clonotype: This clone may be a read error of a much larger clone one base away. The genes are TRBV12-3 or TRBV12-4 and TRBJ1-5; 9 nucleotides line up with TRBD1. The CDR3 length is 15 residues. J lost 5 bases, V lost 3 bases, and 5 bases had no gene match. The CDR3: CASSLGTGTDQPQHF. CDR3 in DNA: TGTGCCAGCAGTTTGGGGACAGGGACTGATCAGCCCCAGCATTTT.

The chain employs TRBV4-3 and TRBJ2-3; 13 bases line up with TRBD2. The V gene's germline CDR1 is LGHNA and CDR2 YSLEER. The junction had 5 bases not matched to a gene; V was cut back by 0 bases and J by 5 bases. This CDR3 is built from 17 residues. This CDR3 reads CASSQDTSGGAVDTQYF. As DNA, the CDR3 is TGCGCCAGCAGCCAAGATACTAGCGGGGGGGCCGTAGATACGCAGTATTTT.